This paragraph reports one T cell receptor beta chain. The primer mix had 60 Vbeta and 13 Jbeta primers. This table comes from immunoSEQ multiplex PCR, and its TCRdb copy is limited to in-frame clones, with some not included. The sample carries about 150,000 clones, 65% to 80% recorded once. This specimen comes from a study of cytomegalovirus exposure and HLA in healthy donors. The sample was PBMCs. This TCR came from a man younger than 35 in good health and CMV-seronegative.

CDR3 in DNA: TGTGCCAGTAGTACCCCGACAGGCAACTCCTACAATGAGCAGTTCTTC. Its translation: CASSTPTGNSYNEQFF. This chain uses TRBV19 with TRBJ2-1; perhaps TRBD1 as D (6 bases). Trimming removed 4 bases from V and 0 bases from J, with 13 bases in between. From germline, CDR1 is LNHDA and CDR2 SQIVND (reference sequence). The CDR3 consists of 16 residues. Together with reference TRBV19 and TRBJ2-1, the CDR3 gives the full variable domain: DGGITQSPKYLFRKEGQNVTLSCEQNLNHDAMYWYRQDPGQGLRLIYYSQIVNDFQKGDIAEGYSVSREKKESFPLTVTSAQKNPTAFYLCASSTPTGNSYNEQFFGPGTRLTVL.